The 7 T cell receptor beta chains below all came from one sample that was sequenced in a study of OX40 agonist ivuxolimab in advanced cancers. Sequencing was performed with immunoSEQ multiplex PCR; in TCRdb, only in-frame clones are kept and a portion is missing. The sample carries roughly 75,000 clones, 70% to 90% recorded once. This material consisted of CD4+ or CD8+ T cells sorted from blood, taken in a trial of the OX40 agonist ivuxolimab. These TCRs come from an adult with an advanced solid tumor such as melanoma, head and neck, liver or kidney cancer.

Worth noting for this clone: Sequence at one end of the junction differs from germline and may be a read error. The V call is TRBV14, the J call TRBJ1-4; weak D call: TRBD1 (6 bases). Germline CDR1 and CDR2: SGHDN and FVKESK. This CDR3 contains 14 residues. Written as DNA, the CDR3 is TGTGCCAGCAGCCAAGGGCAGGGGCCTCGGGTGCTCGTTTTT. This encodes CASSQGQGPRVLVF.

On this clone: The junction departs from the called germline gene at one end, perhaps through a read error. The V gene is TRBV5-4, the J gene TRBJ2-5; no definite D call. The germline V gene has CDR1 SGHNT and CDR2 YYREEE (reference sequence). CDR3 length equals 11 residues. CDR3: CASTLKETQYF. The DNA of the CDR3 is TGTGCCAGCACCTTGAAAGAGACCCAGTACTTC.

The chain has TRBV5-6 and TRBJ1-1; D remains unclear. The CDR3 length is 14 residues. CDR1 and CDR2 (germline): SGHDT, YYEEEE. V shed 0 bases and J shed 1 base, with 7 bases lying between them. The CDR3 sequence is CASSLGRGNTEAFF. In nucleotides, the CDR3 is TGTGCCAGCAGCTTGGGTCGGGGGAACACTGAAGCTTTCTTT.

The chain has TRBV15 and TRBJ1-2; a possible D gene is TRBD1 (5 bases). This CDR3 region has 13 residues. With 6 bases removed from V and 0 bases from J, the gap between germline ends came to 8 bases. Germline loops: CDR1 LNHNV, CDR2 YYDKDF (reference sequence). This CDR3 is CATSVGANYGYTF. The CDR3 DNA reads TGTGCCACCAGTGTAGGGGCTAACTATGGCTACACCTTC.

This clone was picked up one time. The genes are TRBV7-2 and TRBJ2-2; D not certain. V lost 2 bases and J lost 2, with 3 bases in between. The germline V gene has CDR1 SGHTA and CDR2 FQGNSA. This CDR3 has 13 residues. The CDR3: CASSLHNTGELFF. In nucleotides, the CDR3 is TGTGCCAGCAGCTTACATAACACCGGGGAGCTGTTTTTT.

The V call is TRBV5-1, the J call TRBJ2-2; D call uncertain. Germline V lookup: CDR1 SGHRS, CDR2 YFSETQ. This CDR3 contains 14 residues. V lost 5 bases and J lost 4, with 12 bases in between. The CDR3: CASSPIEVTGELFF. The CDR3 region has the DNA TGCGCCAGCAGTCCCATAGAGGTCACCGGGGAGCTGTTTTTT.

In this sample, this clone turned up once. The chain uses TRBV29-1 and TRBJ2-2; D gene ambiguous. Germline V gene lookup returns CDR1 SQVTM and CDR2 ANQGSEA. The length of the CDR3 is 15 residues. V gave up 3 bases and J gave up 6 bases, with 17 bases separating them. CDR3 in amino acids: CSVDVGSRAAGELFF. CDR3 nucleotides: TGCAGCGTTGATGTAGGTAGCCGGGCAGCCGGGGAGCTGTTTTTT.